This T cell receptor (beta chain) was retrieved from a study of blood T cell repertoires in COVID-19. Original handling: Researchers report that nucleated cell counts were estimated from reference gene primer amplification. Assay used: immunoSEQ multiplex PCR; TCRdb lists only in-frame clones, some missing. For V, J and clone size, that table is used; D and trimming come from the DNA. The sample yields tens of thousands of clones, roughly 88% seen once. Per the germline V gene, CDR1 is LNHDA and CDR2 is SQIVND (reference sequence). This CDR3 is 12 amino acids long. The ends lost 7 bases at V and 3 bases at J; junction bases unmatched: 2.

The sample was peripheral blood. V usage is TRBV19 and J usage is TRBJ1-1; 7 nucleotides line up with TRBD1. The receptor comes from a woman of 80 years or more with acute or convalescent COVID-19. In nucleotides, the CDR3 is TGTGCCAGTAAAACAGGGGACACTGAAGCTTTCTTT. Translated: CASKTGDTEAFF.